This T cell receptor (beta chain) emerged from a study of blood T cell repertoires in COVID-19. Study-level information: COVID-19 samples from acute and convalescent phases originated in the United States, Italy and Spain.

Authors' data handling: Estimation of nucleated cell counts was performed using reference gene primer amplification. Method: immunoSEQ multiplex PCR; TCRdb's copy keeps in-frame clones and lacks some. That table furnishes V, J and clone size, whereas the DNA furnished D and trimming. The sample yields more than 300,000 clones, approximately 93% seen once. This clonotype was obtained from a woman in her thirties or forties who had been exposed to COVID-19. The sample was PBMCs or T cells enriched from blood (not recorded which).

The CDR3 protein is CSVVDIANTGELFF. The CDR3 region has the DNA TGCAGCGTTGTAGACATTGCGAACACCGGGGAGCTGTTTTTT. The chain uses TRBV29-1 and TRBJ2-2; no clear D gene. The CDR3 is 14 residues long. CDR1 is SQVTM, CDR2 ANQGSEA, per germline. Trimming pared 4 bases from V and 0 bases from J, leaving 9 bases between.